These T cell receptor beta chains were read from a single sample in a study of blood T cell repertoires in COVID-19. Sequencing used immunoSEQ multiplex PCR; TCRdb keeps in-frame clones, though not all of them. This table holds approximately 240,000 clones, 85% to 90% found once. Material: PBMCs or T cells enriched from blood (not recorded which). These receptors all stem from a woman aged 45-65 years in a cohort exposed to, infected with or recovered from COVID-19 (not recorded which). Each CDR3 is given with its conserved first and last residue. The order of the fields is J gene, V gene, D gene, clone size, CDR3 protein, CDR3 DNA. D genes are given only for firm matches. Clone size is stated in some rows and not others, as once, few, many or a class when expanded.

J: TRBJ1-6; V: TRBV19; D: .; size: .; CDR3: CASNIQGALGSPLHF; DNA: TGTGCCAGCAATATACAAGGAGCCCTTGGTTCACCCCTCCACTTT
J: TRBJ2-7; V: TRBV29-1; D: TRBD1; size: .; CDR3: CSVGTGEHEQYF; DNA: TGCAGCGTGGGGACAGGGGAACACGAGCAGTACTTC
J: TRBJ2-1; V: TRBV19; D: .; size: .; CDR3: CASSISSYNEQFF; DNA: TGTGCCAGTAGTATTAGCTCCTACAATGAGCAGTTCTTC
J: TRBJ2-3; V: TRBV5-4; D: TRBD2; size: .; CDR3: CASSSGLAGIFSTDTQYF; DNA: TGTGCCAGCAGTTCGGGACTAGCGGGGATCTTCTCCACAGATACGCAGTATTTT
J: TRBJ2-5; V: TRBV11-3; D: .; size: once; CDR3: CASSPGSQETQYF; DNA: TGTGCCAGCAGCCCGGGGAGTCAAGAGACCCAGTACTTC
J: TRBJ2-7; V: TRBV28; D: .; size: .; CDR3: CASSLWLRGVNEQYF; DNA: TGTGCCAGCAGTTTATGGCTCAGGGGGGTCAACGAGCAGTACTTC
J: TRBJ2-3; V: TRBV5-4; D: .; size: .; CDR3: CASSLVAGAPGTDTQYF; DNA: TGTGCCAGCAGCTTGGTGGCGGGGGCCCCAGGGACAGATACGCAGTATTTT
J: TRBJ1-5; V: TRBV6-5; D: .; size: .; CDR3: CASSYFLQSNQPQHF; DNA: TGTGCCAGCAGTTACTTCTTACAGAGCAATCAGCCCCAGCATTTT
J: TRBJ2-1; V: TRBV5-1; D: .; size: few; CDR3: CASRWTDNEQFF; DNA: TGCGCCAGCAGATGGACAGACAATGAGCAGTTCTTC
J: TRBJ2-3; V: TRBV6-2/TRBV6-3; D: .; size: .; CDR3: CASSYREGGPSTDTQYF; DNA: TGTGCCAGCAGTTACAGGGAAGGGGGACCTTCCACAGATACGCAGTATTTT
J: TRBJ1-2; V: TRBV6-5; D: TRBD1; size: .; CDR3: CASTQDRGLLGYTF; DNA: TGTGCCAGCACCCAGGACAGGGGTCTACTTGGCTACACCTTC
J: TRBJ1-1; V: TRBV7-9; D: TRBD1; size: .; CDR3: CASSYRGRFTEAFF; DNA: TGTGCCAGCAGCTACAGGGGGCGGTTCACTGAAGCTTTCTTT
J: TRBJ2-1; V: TRBV11-2; D: TRBD2; size: .; CDR3: CASSLLSGSSYNEQFF; DNA: TGTGCCAGCAGCTTACTTAGCGGGAGCTCCTACAATGAGCAGTTCTTC
J: TRBJ1-1; V: TRBV6-1; D: .; size: once; CDR3: CASSELPGGFNTEAFF; DNA: TGTGCCAGCAGTGAACTCCCGGGGGGCTTTAACACTGAAGCTTTCTTT
J: TRBJ1-2; V: TRBV18; D: TRBD1; size: .; CDR3: CASSPGQGFFPNGYTF; DNA: TGTGCCAGCTCACCAGGACAGGGTTTCTTTCCTAATGGCTACACCTTC
J: TRBJ2-6; V: TRBV27; D: TRBD1; size: .; CDR3: CASSPGTGFSGANVLTF; DNA: TGTGCCAGCAGCCCCGGGACAGGGTTCTCCGGGGCCAACGTCCTGACTTTC
J: TRBJ1-1; V: TRBV19; D: TRBD1; size: .; CDR3: CASSLRTGNTEAFF; DNA: TGTGCCAGTAGTCTCCGGACAGGGAACACTGAAGCTTTCTTT
J: TRBJ2-3; V: TRBV4-3; D: TRBD2; size: .; CDR3: CASSQSPGGLAGTDTQYF; DNA: TGCGCCAGCAGCCAATCCCCCGGGGGACTAGCGGGCACAGATACGCAGTATTTT
J: TRBJ1-5; V: TRBV7-8; D: .; size: once; CDR3: CASSRGSSDQPQHF; DNA: TGTGCCAGCAGCAGGGGTTCCTCGGATCAGCCCCAGCATTTT
J: TRBJ1-5; V: TRBV30; D: TRBD1; size: .; CDR3: CAWSGGDRNQPQHF; DNA: TGTGCCTGGAGTGGGGGGGACAGAAATCAGCCCCAGCATTTT
J: TRBJ1-2; V: TRBV25-1; D: TRBD1; size: once; CDR3: CASSHHGTVAFYGYTF; DNA: TGTGCCAGCAGTCACCATGGGACAGTTGCTTTCTATGGCTACACCTTC
J: TRBJ2-5; V: TRBV27; D: .; size: once; CDR3: CASSLLPPGTSQETQYF; DNA: TGTGCCAGCAGTTTATTGCCCCCCGGGACATCCCAAGAGACCCAGTACTTC
J: TRBJ2-3; V: TRBV21-1; D: .; size: .; CDR3: CASSDTGLNTDTQYF; DNA: TGTGCCAGCTCGGACACTGGACTAAACACAGATACGCAGTATTTT
J: TRBJ2-7; V: TRBV7-3; D: .; size: .; CDR3: CASSPGDGSYEQYF; DNA: TGTGCCAGCAGCCCGGGGGACGGCTCCTACGAGCAGTACTTC
J: TRBJ2-7; V: TRBV28; D: TRBD1; size: once; CDR3: CASLRDSSSKSYEQYF; DNA: TGTGCCAGCCTCCGGGACAGCAGTAGCAAATCCTACGAGCAGTACTTC
J: TRBJ2-7; V: TRBV3-1/TRBV3-2; D: TRBD2; size: .; CDR3: CASSQGGGAYEQYF; DNA: TGTGCCAGCAGCCAAGGTGGGGGGGCCTACGAGCAGTACTTC
J: TRBJ2-5; V: TRBV24-1; D: TRBD2; size: .; CDR3: CATRAGDWAETQYF; DNA: TGTGCCACCAGGGCGGGGGATTGGGCGGAGACCCAGTACTTC
J: TRBJ2-7; V: TRBV3-1/TRBV3-2; D: .; size: .; CDR3: CASSQASLGGFGSYEQYF; DNA: TGTGCCAGCAGCCAAGCTTCGCTGGGGGGTTTCGGTTCCTACGAGCAGTACTTC
J: TRBJ2-5; V: TRBV6-2/TRBV6-3; D: .; size: few; CDR3: CASSWGQQVRETQYF; DNA: TGTGCCAGCAGTTGGGGACAACAGGTGCGGGAGACCCAGTACTTC
J: TRBJ1-1; V: TRBV27; D: .; size: .; CDR3: CASSFTRDTEAFF; DNA: TGTGCCAGCAGTTTCACGCGGGACACTGAAGCTTTCTTT
J: TRBJ1-1; V: TRBV19; D: .; size: .; CDR3: CASLHIRGGSQGTEAFF; DNA: TGTGCCAGCCTGCACATTCGAGGTGGCAGTCAGGGCACTGAAGCTTTCTTT
J: TRBJ1-6; V: TRBV3-1/TRBV3-2; D: TRBD1; size: .; CDR3: CASSLGQINNSPLHF; DNA: TGTGCCAGCAGCCTGGGACAGATAAACAATTCACCCCTCCACTTT
J: TRBJ2-5; V: TRBV9; D: TRBD2; size: .; CDR3: CASSVGASGQLETQYF; DNA: TGTGCCAGCAGCGTAGGGGCTAGCGGGCAGCTGGAGACCCAGTACTTC
J: TRBJ1-4; V: TRBV15; D: TRBD1; size: .; CDR3: CATSRGRGDEKLFF; DNA: TGTGCCACCAGCAGAGGCAGGGGGGATGAAAAACTGTTTTTT
J: TRBJ1-1; V: TRBV4-3; D: .; size: .; CDR3: CASSQDSGGYSEAFF; DNA: TGCGCCAGCAGCCAAGATAGCGGCGGTTATTCTGAAGCTTTCTTT
J: TRBJ1-6; V: TRBV25-1; D: .; size: .; CDR3: CASSERGRHPTPLHF; DNA: TGTGCCAGCAGTGAAAGGGGGAGACACCCCACACCCCTCCACTTT
J: TRBJ2-3; V: TRBV3-1/TRBV3-2; D: .; size: once; CDR3: CASTPGGGLTDTQYF; DNA: TGTGCCAGCACCCCCGGAGGGGGCCTCACAGATACGCAGTATTTT
J: TRBJ2-5; V: TRBV18; D: .; size: .; CDR3: CASSPGPSVETQYF; DNA: TGTGCCAGCTCACCAGGGCCCAGTGTCGAGACCCAGTACTTC
J: TRBJ2-5; V: TRBV7-2; D: TRBD2; size: .; CDR3: CASRNGGETQYF; DNA: TGTGCCAGCAGAAACGGGGGGGAGACCCAGTACTTC
J: TRBJ1-1; V: TRBV2; D: .; size: .; CDR3: CALQPRGGLTEAFF; DNA: TGTGCCCTACAACCTCGGGGGGGGCTAACTGAAGCTTTCTTT
J: TRBJ1-4; V: TRBV7-7; D: TRBD1; size: .; CDR3: CASRDADRFNEKLFF; DNA: TGTGCTAGCAGGGACGCGGACAGGTTTAATGAAAAACTGTTTTTT
J: TRBJ1-6; V: TRBV29-1; D: TRBD1; size: .; CDR3: CSVGTGGMSSPLHF; DNA: TGCAGCGTGGGGACAGGTGGGATGTCATCACCCCTCCACTTT
J: TRBJ2-7; V: TRBV7-2; D: TRBD2; size: .; CDR3: CASSPGTSYSIFYEQYF; DNA: TGTGCCAGCAGCCCCGGGACTAGCTATAGTATTTTCTACGAGCAGTACTTC
J: TRBJ2-5; V: TRBV7-2; D: TRBD1; size: .; CDR3: CASSTRTGPQETQYF; DNA: TGTGCCAGCAGCACACGGACAGGGCCCCAAGAGACCCAGTACTTC
J: TRBJ1-3; V: TRBV28; D: .; size: .; CDR3: CASSIGTIGNTIYF; DNA: TGTGCCAGCAGCATCGGGACAATTGGAAACACCATATATTTT
J: TRBJ1-2; V: TRBV12-3/TRBV12-4; D: .; size: .; CDR3: CASSQQGEYGYTF; DNA: TGTGCCAGCAGTCAACAGGGAGAGTATGGCTACACCTTC